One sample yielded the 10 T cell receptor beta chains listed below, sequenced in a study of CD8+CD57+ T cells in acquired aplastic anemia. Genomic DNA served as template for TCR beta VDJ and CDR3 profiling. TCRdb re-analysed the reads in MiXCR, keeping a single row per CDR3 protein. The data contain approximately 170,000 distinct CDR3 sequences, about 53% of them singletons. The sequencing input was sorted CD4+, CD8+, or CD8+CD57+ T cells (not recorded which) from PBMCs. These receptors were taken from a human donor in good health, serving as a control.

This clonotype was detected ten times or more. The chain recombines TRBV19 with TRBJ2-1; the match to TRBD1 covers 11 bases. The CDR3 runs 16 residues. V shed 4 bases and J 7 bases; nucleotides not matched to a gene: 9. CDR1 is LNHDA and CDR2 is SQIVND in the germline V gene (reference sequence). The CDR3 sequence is CASSSPGTGGKNEQFF. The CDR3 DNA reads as TGTGCCAGTAGTAGCCCCGGGACAGGGGGTAAAAATGAGCAGTTCTTC.

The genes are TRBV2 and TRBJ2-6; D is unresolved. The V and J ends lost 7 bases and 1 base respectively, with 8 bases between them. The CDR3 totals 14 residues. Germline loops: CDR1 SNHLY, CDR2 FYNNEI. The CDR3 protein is CASTFGSGANVLTF. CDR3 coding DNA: TGTGCCAGCACGTTTGGTTCTGGGGCCAACGTCCTGACTTTC.

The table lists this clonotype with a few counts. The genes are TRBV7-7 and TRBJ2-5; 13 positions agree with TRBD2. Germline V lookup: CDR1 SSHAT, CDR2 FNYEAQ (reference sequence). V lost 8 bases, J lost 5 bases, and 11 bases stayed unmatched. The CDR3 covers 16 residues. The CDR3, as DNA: TGTGCCAGCCGGGCGGGACTAGCGGGGAGTGGGGAGACCCAGTACTTC. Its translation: CASRAGLAGSGETQYF.

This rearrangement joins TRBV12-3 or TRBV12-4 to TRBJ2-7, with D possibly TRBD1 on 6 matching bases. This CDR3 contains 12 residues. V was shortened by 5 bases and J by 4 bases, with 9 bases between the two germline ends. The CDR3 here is CASSGQSYEQYV. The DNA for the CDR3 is TGTGCCAGCAGTGGACAGTCATACGAGCAGTACGTC.

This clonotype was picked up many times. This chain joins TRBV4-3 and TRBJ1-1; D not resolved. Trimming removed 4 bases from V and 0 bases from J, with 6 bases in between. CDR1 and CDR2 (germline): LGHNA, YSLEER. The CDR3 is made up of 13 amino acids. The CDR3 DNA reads TGCGCCAGCAGCCTGCACTTGAACACTGAAGCTTTCTTT. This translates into CASSLHLNTEAFF.

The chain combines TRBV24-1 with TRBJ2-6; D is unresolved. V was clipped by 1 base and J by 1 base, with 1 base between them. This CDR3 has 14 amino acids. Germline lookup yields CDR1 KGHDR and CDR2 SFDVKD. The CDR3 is CATSDLSGANVLTF. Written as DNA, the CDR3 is TGTGCCACCAGTGATTTATCTGGGGCCAACGTCCTGACTTTC.

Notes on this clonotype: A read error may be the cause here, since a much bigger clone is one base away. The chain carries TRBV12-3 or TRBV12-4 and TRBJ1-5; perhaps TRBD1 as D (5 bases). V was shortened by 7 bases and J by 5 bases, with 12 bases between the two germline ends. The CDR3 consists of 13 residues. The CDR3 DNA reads TGTGCCAGCACGGGGGGGGGGGATCAGCCCCAGCATTTT. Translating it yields CASTGGGDQPQHF.

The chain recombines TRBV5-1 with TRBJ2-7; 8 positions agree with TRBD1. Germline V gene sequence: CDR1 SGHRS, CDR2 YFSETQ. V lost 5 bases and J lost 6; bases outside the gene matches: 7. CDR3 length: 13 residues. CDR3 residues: CASSPGGRGEQYV. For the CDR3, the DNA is TGCGCCAGCAGTCCAGGGGGCCGGGGCGAGCAGTACGTC.

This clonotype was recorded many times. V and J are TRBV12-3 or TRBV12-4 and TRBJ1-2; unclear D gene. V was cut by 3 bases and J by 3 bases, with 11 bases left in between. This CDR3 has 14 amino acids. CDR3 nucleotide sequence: TGTGCCAGCAGTTTGAGGAGGCAGGACTATGGCTACACCTTC. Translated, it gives CASSLRRQDYGYTF.

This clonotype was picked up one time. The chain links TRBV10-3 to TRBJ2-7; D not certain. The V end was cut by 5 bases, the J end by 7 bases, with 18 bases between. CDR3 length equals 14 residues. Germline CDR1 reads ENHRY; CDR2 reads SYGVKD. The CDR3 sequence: CAISPGPNLGEQYF. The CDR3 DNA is TGTGCCATCAGTCCCGGGCCAAACTTGGGGGAGCAGTACTTC.